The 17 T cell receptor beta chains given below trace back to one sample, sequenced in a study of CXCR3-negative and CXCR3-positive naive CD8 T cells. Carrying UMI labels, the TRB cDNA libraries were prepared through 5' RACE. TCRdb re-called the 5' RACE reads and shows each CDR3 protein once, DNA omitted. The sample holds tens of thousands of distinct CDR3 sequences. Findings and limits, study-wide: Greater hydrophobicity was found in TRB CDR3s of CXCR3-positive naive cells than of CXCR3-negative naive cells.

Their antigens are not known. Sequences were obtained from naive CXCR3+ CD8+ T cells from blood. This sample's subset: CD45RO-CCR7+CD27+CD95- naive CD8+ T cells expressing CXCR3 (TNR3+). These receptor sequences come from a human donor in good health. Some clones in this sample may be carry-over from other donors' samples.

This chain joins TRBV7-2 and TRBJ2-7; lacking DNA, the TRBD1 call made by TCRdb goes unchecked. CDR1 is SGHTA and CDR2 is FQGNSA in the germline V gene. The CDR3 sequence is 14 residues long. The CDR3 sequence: CASSHTGQTYEQYF.

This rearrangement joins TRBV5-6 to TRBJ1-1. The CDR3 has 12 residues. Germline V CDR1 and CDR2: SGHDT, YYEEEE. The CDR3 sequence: CASSFSGTEAFF. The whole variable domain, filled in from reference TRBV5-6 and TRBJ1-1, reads DAGVTQSPTHLIKTRGQQVTLRCSPKSGHDTVSWYQQALGQGPQFIFQYYEEEERQRGNFPDRFSGHQFPNYSSELNVNALLLGDSALYLCASSFSGTEAFFGQGTRLTVV.

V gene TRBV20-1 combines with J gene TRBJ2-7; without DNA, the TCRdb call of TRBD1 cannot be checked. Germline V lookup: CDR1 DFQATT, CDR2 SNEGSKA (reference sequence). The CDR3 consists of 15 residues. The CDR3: CSARDIAGARYEQYF.

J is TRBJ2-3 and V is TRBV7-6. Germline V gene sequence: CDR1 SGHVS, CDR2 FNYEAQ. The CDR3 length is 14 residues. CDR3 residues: CASSLEVNGDTQYF. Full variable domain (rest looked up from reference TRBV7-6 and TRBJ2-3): GAGVSQSPRYKVTKRGQDVALRCDPISGHVSLYWYRQALGQGPEFLTYFNYEAQQDKSGLPNDRFSAERPEGSISTLTIQRTEQRDSAMYRCASSLEVNGDTQYFGPGTRLTVL.

The CDR3 reads CASSSRTSGGADNEQFF. The chain joins TRBV7-9 to TRBJ2-1; TCRdb's D call, TRBD2, is unchecked because there is no DNA. Germline values: CDR1 SEHNR, CDR2 FQNEAQ (reference sequence). The CDR3 sequence is 17 residues long.

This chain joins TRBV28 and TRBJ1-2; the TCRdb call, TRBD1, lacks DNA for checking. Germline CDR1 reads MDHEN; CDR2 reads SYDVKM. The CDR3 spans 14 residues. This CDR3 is CASSLQGFNYGYTF.

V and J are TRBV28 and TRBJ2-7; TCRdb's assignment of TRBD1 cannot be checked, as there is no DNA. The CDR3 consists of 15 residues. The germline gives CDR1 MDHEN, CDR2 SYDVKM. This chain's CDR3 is CASKLGTGGGFEQYF.

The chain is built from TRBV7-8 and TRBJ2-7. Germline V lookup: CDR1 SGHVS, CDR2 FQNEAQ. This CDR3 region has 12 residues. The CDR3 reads CASSLGQDEQYF.

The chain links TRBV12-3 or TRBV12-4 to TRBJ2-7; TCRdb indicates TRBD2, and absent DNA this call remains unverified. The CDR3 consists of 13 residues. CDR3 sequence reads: CASSLGLAHEQYF.

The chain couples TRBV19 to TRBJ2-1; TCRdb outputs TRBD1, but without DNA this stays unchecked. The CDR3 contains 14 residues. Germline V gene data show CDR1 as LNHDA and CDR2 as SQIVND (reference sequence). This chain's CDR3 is CASTTGGYYNEQFF.

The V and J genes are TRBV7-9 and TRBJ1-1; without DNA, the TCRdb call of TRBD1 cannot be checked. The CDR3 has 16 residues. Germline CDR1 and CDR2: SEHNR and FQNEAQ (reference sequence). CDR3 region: CASSITRTALETEAFF.

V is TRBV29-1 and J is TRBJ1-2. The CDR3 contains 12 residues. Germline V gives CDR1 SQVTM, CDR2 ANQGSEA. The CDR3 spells CSVEGGAYGYTF.

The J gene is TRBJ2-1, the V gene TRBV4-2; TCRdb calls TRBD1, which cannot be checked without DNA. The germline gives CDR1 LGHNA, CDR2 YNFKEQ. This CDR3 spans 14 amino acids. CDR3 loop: CASSPGHLNNEQFF.

CDR3: CASSFDFTGYGYTF. This rearrangement joins TRBV7-9 to TRBJ1-2. Looked up from germline, CDR1 is SEHNR and CDR2 is FQNEAQ (reference sequence). The CDR3 consists of 14 residues.

This chain's CDR3 is CATSREGLADYNEQFF. The chain recombines TRBV15 with TRBJ2-1; with no DNA, the TCRdb D assignment of TRBD2 cannot be verified. The CDR3 extends over 16 amino acids. Per germline, CDR1 LNHNV and CDR2 YYDKDF (reference sequence).

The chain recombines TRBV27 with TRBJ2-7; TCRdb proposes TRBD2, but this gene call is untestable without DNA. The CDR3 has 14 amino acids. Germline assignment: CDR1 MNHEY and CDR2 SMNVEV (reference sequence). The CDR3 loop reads CASSPSTTTHEQYF.

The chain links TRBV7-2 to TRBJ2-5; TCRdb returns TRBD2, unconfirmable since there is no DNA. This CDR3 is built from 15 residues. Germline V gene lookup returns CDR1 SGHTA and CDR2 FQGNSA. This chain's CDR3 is CASSQGTSGSETQYF.